The 8 T cell receptor beta chains below come from one sample, sequenced in a study of identical twins. A single record per CDR3 protein comes from TCRdb applying MiXCR to the 5' RACE reads. The repertoire holds 450,000 or so distinct CDR3 sequences, with 13% to 15% as singletons. These data were also reused for a study on yellow fever vaccine responses in identical twins.

The specimen sequenced was CD4+ T cells sorted from blood. These TCRs come from a woman aged 18 to 35 in good health.

This clonotype was detected a few times. CDR3 nucleotides: TGCAGCGTCATAGAGTGGCAGGGAAAATACGAGCAGTACTTC. Its protein is CSVIEWQGKYEQYF. The V call is TRBV29-1, the J call TRBJ2-7; a weak D match, TRBD1 (5 bases). The CDR3 has 14 residues. Germline values: CDR1 SQVTM, CDR2 ANQGSEA. V gave up 6 bases and J gave up 4 bases, with 19 bases separating them.

The chain joins TRBV11-2 to TRBJ2-3; TRBD2 matches 11 bases. Germline CDR1 SGHAT, CDR2 FQNNGV. This CDR3 region has 16 residues. V shed 5 bases and J 2 bases; nucleotides not matched to a gene: 6. This chain's CDR3 is CASSAGLAEYTDTQYF. CDR3 DNA: TGTGCCAGCAGCGCGGGACTAGCGGAGTACACAGATACGCAGTATTTT. The whole variable domain, remainder taken from reference TRBV11-2 and TRBJ2-3, is EAGVAQSPRYKIIEKRQSVAFWCNPISGHATLYWYQQILGQGPKLLIQFQNNGVVDDSQLPKDRFSAERLKGVDSTLKIQPAKLEDSAVYLCASSAGLAEYTDTQYFGPGTRLTVL.

This clonotype showed up just a few times. The CDR3 nucleotides read TGCGCCAGCAGCTCGGAGAGGACAGCTCCCACTGAAGCTTTCTTT. Its protein product is CASSSERTAPTEAFF. The chain is built from TRBV5-1 and TRBJ1-1; tentatively, D is TRBD1 (6 bases). Germline lookup yields CDR1 SGHRS and CDR2 YFSETQ. V lost 3 bases and J 4 bases, leaving 16 bases between the germline ends. The CDR3 has 15 amino acids.

This clonotype was seen a handful of times. This chain uses TRBV12-3 or TRBV12-4 with TRBJ1-2, with 7 bases aligning to TRBD1. The length of the CDR3 is 15 residues. V trimming: 6 bases; J trimming: 3 bases; junction bases outside the gene matches: 10. CDR3 DNA sequence: TGTGCCAGCAGCCCCCCTGATACAGGGGACTATGGCTACACCTTC. This sequence encodes CASSPPDTGDYGYTF.

A few counts support this clonotype. The chain combines TRBV20-1 with TRBJ2-7, with 7 bases lining up with TRBD2. The CDR3 extends over 15 amino acids. Trimming cost V 0 bases and J 0 bases; bases outside gene matches: 5. Per germline, CDR1 DFQATT and CDR2 SNEGSKA (reference sequence). This chain's CDR3 is CSARDPAGSSYEQYF. The CDR3 DNA sequence: TGCAGTGCTAGAGATCCAGCGGGAAGCTCCTACGAGCAGTACTTC.

The V gene is TRBV5-1, the J gene TRBJ2-3; no firm D call. CDR1 is SGHRS, CDR2 YFSETQ, per germline. The CDR3 spans 13 residues. Trimming took off 4 bases at V and 2 bases at J, with 8 bases between the two ends. The CDR3 DNA sequence: TGCGCCAGCAGCCCCAAGCACACAGATACGCAGTATTTT. Translating gives CASSPKHTDTQYF.

This clonotype was observed a handful of times. The chain is built from TRBV20-1 and TRBJ2-2; 12 bases are shared with TRBD1. This CDR3 is 15 amino acids long. Germline V lookup: CDR1 DFQATT, CDR2 SNEGSKA (reference sequence). With V trimmed by 5 bases and J by 7 bases, 8 bases remained unmatched. CDR3 nucleotide sequence: TGCAGTGCTGGGACCGGGACAGGGGGCTTCGGGGAGCTGTTTTTT. It encodes CSAGTGTGGFGELFF.

This clonotype was counted at least ten times. The V call is TRBV5-1, the J call TRBJ2-1; D may be TRBD1 (5 bases). The CDR3 length is 14 residues. The germline V and J ends were trimmed by 1 base and 5 bases, with 10 bases remaining between them. Germline V gene sequence: CDR1 SGHRS, CDR2 YFSETQ. The CDR3 coding sequence is TGCGCCAGCAGCTTGTGGGGCCAGGACAATGAGCAGTTCTTC. This gives the protein CASSLWGQDNEQFF. The full variable domain, its missing parts supplied by reference TRBV5-1 and TRBJ2-1, is KAGVTQTPRYLIKTRGQQVTLSCSPISGHRSVSWYQQTPGQGLQFLFEYFSETQRNKGNFPGRFSGRQFSNSRSEMNVSTLELGDSALYLCASSLWGQDNEQFFGPGTRLTVL.